Below, one T cell receptor (beta chain) is given with its context. This same CDR3 is encoded by further DNA sequences in the sample. In the authors' methods: Amplified reference gene primers provided the basis for estimating nucleated cell counts. The method was immunoSEQ multiplex PCR; TCRdb's version includes in-frame clones alone and lacks a portion of them. D and trimming come from the DNA, and the V and J calls and clone size come from that table. The repertoire has some 210,000 clones, roughly 80% of them found once; the top ten carry about 20%. The data belong to a study of blood T cell repertoires in COVID-19. Study-wide context: From the United States, Italy and Spain came samples of acute and convalescent COVID-19. In each case, the material was cDNA or gDNA derived from T cells, B-cell-depleted T cells, or PBMCs.

The CDR3 has 14 residues. The germline gives CDR1 SEHNR, CDR2 FQNEAQ (reference sequence). Trimming cost V 5 bases and J 1 base; bases outside gene matches: 2. The rearrangement links TRBV7-9 to TRBJ2-3; 8 bases are shared with TRBD2. The receptor was isolated from a human donor in a cohort sampled during active COVID-19. Sequences were obtained from peripheral blood. The DNA of the CDR3 is TGTGCCAGCAGCCCCGGGGGGGGCACAGATACGCAGTATTTT. This sequence encodes CASSPGGGTDTQYF.